These 2 T cell receptor beta chains came from one sample sequenced in a study of cytomegalovirus exposure and HLA in healthy donors (dated by TCRdb to the late 2010s). The library was built by means of the immunoSEQ multiplex PCR assay. For the multiplex PCR, a mixture combining 60 forward primers for TCR Vbeta segments and 13 reverse primers for TCR Jbeta segments was used. TCRdb provides this immuneACCESS table in a form limited to in-frame rearrangements. Some clones are lacking; in checked studies, under half of them reflect an unresolved V gene, and why the rest are absent is not known. The sample has 95,000 to 100,000 clones on record, approximately 72% of them singletons. The ten largest clones add up to around 1.9% of the sample. Specimen: PBMCs. These receptors all stem from a middle-aged woman in good health and CMV-seronegative.

The V and J genes are TRBV19 and TRBJ2-1, with 13 bases matching TRBD2. This CDR3 is 15 amino acids long. Germline V lookup: CDR1 LNHDA, CDR2 SQIVND (reference sequence). V shed 6 bases, J shed 7 bases, and the junction held 6 bases outside the gene matches. CDR3 loop: CASSIWTSGSNEQFF. CDR3 coding DNA: TGTGCCAGTAGCATCTGGACTAGCGGGAGTAATGAGCAGTTCTTC.

This clone was found a few times. CDR3 loop: CATSRQLAGGTEQYF. In DNA form, the CDR3 reads TGTGCCACCAGCAGACAACTAGCGGGAGGAACCGAGCAGTACTTC. The chain combines TRBV15 with TRBJ2-7; 12 bases map to TRBD2. V shed 2 bases and J 6 bases; nucleotides not matched to a gene: 5. In germline, CDR1 is LNHNV, CDR2 YYDKDF (reference sequence). The CDR3 is made up of 15 amino acids.